Following are 2 T cell receptor beta chains from one sample sequenced in a study of cytomegalovirus exposure and HLA in healthy donors. This PCR relied on a set of 60 Vbeta primers and 13 Jbeta primers. The repertoire was sequenced with immunoSEQ multiplex PCR; TCRdb's copy has only in-frame clones and lacks some. The data contain 150,000 to 200,000 clones, around 80% of them seen just once; the ten biggest clones take up 1.2%. Material for sequencing was PBMCs. The receptor set was obtained from a boy aged 2 to 9 in good health and CMV-seronegative.

This chain uses TRBV19 with TRBJ1-1; D is possibly TRBD1 (5 bases). The ends were cut back, 7 bases at V and 0 bases at J, with 18 bases in the middle. Germline V gene sequence: CDR1 LNHDA, CDR2 SQIVND (reference sequence). The CDR3 sequence is 16 residues long. In nucleotides, the CDR3 is TGTGCCAGTACCCTAGCGGCCGGCAGGGTGAACACTGAAGCTTTCTTT. It is translated as CASTLAAGRVNTEAFF.

CDR3 amino acids: CASSLDQLAGVQETQYF. The CDR3 nucleotides read TGTGCCAGCAGCTTGGACCAACTAGCGGGGGTACAAGAGACCCAGTACTTC. The V and J genes are TRBV7-6 and TRBJ2-5; TRBD2 matches at 11 bases. The J segment lost 2 bases and the V segment lost 3 bases, leaving 8 bases of the junction unmatched. Germline values: CDR1 SGHVS, CDR2 FNYEAQ. CDR3 length: 17 amino acids.